This TCR beta chain originates from a study of PD-1 blockade in classical Hodgkin lymphoma. Study conclusions and caveats: Those starting nivolumab under 1 year post-ASCT were excluded. Relapsed/refractory patients reportedly had lower baseline diversity than newly diagnosed patients. Partial responders and progressors had significantly lower baseline TCR diversity.

V lost 1 base, J lost 3 bases, and 14 bases lay in between. The CDR3 sequence is 15 residues long. Germline V CDR1 and CDR2: SGHDT, YYEEEE. Autologous stem cell transplantation was followed by relapse in every patient, and brentuximab vedotin exposure varied. Measured with immunoSEQ multiplex PCR; TCRdb has only the in-frame clones, and not every one. Of 55,000 to 80,000 clones in the sample, about 87% were seen once. Concerning this clone itself: Its antigen remains unidentified.

This TCR came from a human donor with classical Hodgkin lymphoma. The chain has TRBV5-6 and TRBJ2-7; tentatively, D is TRBD2 (6 bases). The sample was peripheral blood mononuclear cells (PBMCs), taken at baseline. The CDR3 spells CASSLWTTGLYEQYF. CDR3 nucleotide sequence: TGTGCCAGCAGCTTGTGGACTACGGGCCTCTACGAGCAGTACTTC.